The 5 T cell receptor beta chains given below trace back to one sample, sequenced in a study of cytomegalovirus exposure and HLA in healthy donors. Both 60 Vbeta primers and 13 Jbeta primers went into the PCR. The protocol was immunoSEQ multiplex PCR, while the TCRdb copy is restricted to in-frame clones and leaves out a portion. The table has roughly 150,000 clones, approximately 80% seen once. Sequenced sample: PBMCs. The receptors stem from a man aged 18-30 years in good health and CMV-seropositive.

The chain links TRBV19 to TRBJ2-5; D is ambiguous. Trimming took 4 bases from V and 5 from J, leaving 8 bases between them. The CDR3 contains 12 residues. Germline lookup yields CDR1 LNHDA and CDR2 SQIVND (reference sequence). DNA for the CDR3: TGTGCCAGTAGTAATTGGCCCGAGACCCAGTACTTC. The encoded protein is CASSNWPETQYF.

This clone was observed a single time. Here the CDR3 DNA reads TGTGCCTGGAGCGGGGGAGTGAAAGGGCAGCCCCAGCATTTT. Translated, it gives CAWSGGVKGQPQHF. J is TRBJ1-5 and V is TRBV30, with D perhaps matching TRBD1 (5 bases). Trimming removed 3 bases at V and 7 bases at J, with 16 bases between. The CDR3 loop spans 14 amino acids. CDR1 and CDR2 (germline): GTSNPN, SVGIG (reference sequence).

With respect to this clone: Different DNA sequences within this sample yield the same CDR3. The gene calls are TRBV28 and TRBJ2-7; D remains ambiguous. This CDR3 is 14 amino acids long. The germline V and J ends were trimmed by 2 bases and 2 bases, with 10 bases remaining between them. Germline V CDR1 and CDR2: MDHEN, SYDVKM. The CDR3, as DNA: TGTGCCAGCAGTTTAAGTGGGCAGGCCTACGAGCAGTACTTC. Encoded protein: CASSLSGQAYEQYF.

This rearrangement joins TRBV6-5 to TRBJ1-5; D gene unclear. Per germline, CDR1 MNHEY and CDR2 SVGAGI. The CDR3 has 15 residues. V shed 5 bases and J shed 1 base, with 12 bases lying between them. The CDR3 region is CASSVISGSNQPQHF. DNA of the CDR3: TGTGCCAGCAGTGTCATCTCGGGGAGCAATCAGCCCCAGCATTTT.

The CDR3 sequence is CASSILYTGELFF. In nucleotides, the CDR3 is TGTGCCAGTAGTATTCTGTACACCGGGGAGCTGTTTTTT. This chain connects TRBV19 to TRBJ2-2, with no clear D. The length of the CDR3 is 13 residues. Germline lookup yields CDR1 LNHDA and CDR2 SQIVND (reference sequence). The V and J ends lost 3 bases and 3 bases respectively, with 5 bases between them. Full variable domain (missing parts from reference TRBV19 and TRBJ2-2): DGGITQSPKYLFRKEGQNVTLSCEQNLNHDAMYWYRQDPGQGLRLIYYSQIVNDFQKGDIAEGYSVSREKKESFPLTVTSAQKNPTAFYLCASSILYTGELFFGEGSRLTVL.